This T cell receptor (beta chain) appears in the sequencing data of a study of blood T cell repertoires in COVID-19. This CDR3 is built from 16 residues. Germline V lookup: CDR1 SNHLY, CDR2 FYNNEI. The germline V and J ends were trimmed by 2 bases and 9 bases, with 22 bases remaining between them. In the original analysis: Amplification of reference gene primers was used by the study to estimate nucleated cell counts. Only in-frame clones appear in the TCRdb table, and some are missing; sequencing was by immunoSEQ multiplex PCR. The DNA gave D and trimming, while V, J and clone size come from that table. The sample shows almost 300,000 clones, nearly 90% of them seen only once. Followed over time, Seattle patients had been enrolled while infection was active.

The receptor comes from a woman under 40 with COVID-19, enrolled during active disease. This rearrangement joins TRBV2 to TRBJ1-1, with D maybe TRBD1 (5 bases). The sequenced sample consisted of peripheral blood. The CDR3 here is CASSEWGDLVSGKAFF. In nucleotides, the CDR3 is TGTGCCAGCAGTGAATGGGGGGACCTTGTAAGCGGGAAAGCTTTCTTT.